This T cell receptor beta chain was obtained from a study of shared clonotypes between healthy human individuals (TCRdb year 2020). Background on the whole study: A couple of women and a few men aged 18 to 49 years were included in the cohort. For each donor, CD4 naive and CD4 memory were each given three plates, CD8 naive was given two plates, and CD8 memory was given one plate. To estimate repertoire size and how much clonotype sharing occurs between individuals, the study deeply sequenced the blood TCR repertoires of about five healthy adults. Libraries were prepared and TCR repertoires were sequenced by different laboratories using diverse techniques, in order to increase sequencing depth and limit assay-specific biases. Leukapheresis yielded between about 0.85 and 10 billion PBMCs per donor.

Worth noting for this clone: Its antigen remains unidentified. One end of the junction varies from germline; a read error may be responsible.

Using the deep immunoSEQ assay, TCR CDR3 regions were amplified from genomic DNA by multiplex PCR. Extracted genomic DNA from each cell subset was distributed evenly across all wells of several immunoSEQ 96-well plates, and each plate was treated as a replicate. For sorted subsets, each replicate PCR was loaded with approximately 0.2 ug genomic DNA, equivalent to approximately 27,000 T cell genomes. Purified libraries were measured with a Qubit 3.0 fluorometer, size-checked on a Bioanalyzer 2100, and measured again with the KAPA Library Quantification kit. A separate single-read 150-cycle Illumina NextSeq 550 flow cell was used to sequence each immunoSEQ 96-well plate. The original methods were these. The immunoSEQ output contained only junctional sequences without quality scores, so filtering could not match that applied to full-length reads. To assign V/J genes and CDR3, sequences were annotated against IMGT germline references using PyIR, a Python wrapper for IgBLAST v1.9. Reads were removed for weak V/J assignments (E-value above 1e-6), missing CDR3, stop codons, out-of-frame junctions, or ambiguous translated residues. A V3J clonotype was defined by an identical inferred V gene, J gene, and CDR3 amino acid sequence. To compute the percentage overlap between repertoires, the number of shared unique clonotypes was divided by the size of the smaller repertoire. Richness of each repertoire was evaluated using RTK rarefaction, the Chao1 estimator, and Recon v2.1 estimates of unobserved clonotypes. OLGA was used to compute generation probabilities for all TCRbeta clonotypes that the gDNA method yielded from four donors. Imported from immuneACCESS, the table was reduced by TCRdb to in-frame sequences with V and J called. These copies leave out some clones; in studies compared against another copy, an unresolved V gene accounts for under half, and the cause of the remainder is not known. V and J calls and clone size are those listed in that table; D and trimming were worked out from the DNA. In all, the sample holds some 600,000 clones, and about 96% of those were seen once. The top ten constitute roughly 0.1% of the sample.

CD8 naive samples consisted of CD45RO-negative cells that were positively selected for CCR7, yielding a CD45RA+CCR7+ population without TemRA cells. The donors were healthy, HIV-negative adults who had no recently reported acute infections or vaccinations. Every donor was a Caucasian adult living in Nashville, Tennessee, USA. After blood collection by leukapheresis, PBMCs were isolated using Ficoll-Histopaque density gradient centrifugation and then cryopreserved in the vapor phase of liquid nitrogen. Analytical flow cytometry was used to check the purity and quantity of each magnetically sorted T cell population. Genomic DNA was isolated from each sorted fraction and quantified by UV absorbance on a Nanodrop 2000c. What the research found in general, with its limitations: Based on pairwise subsampling, the degree of clonotype sharing among donors was expected to be affected by sequencing depth. Incomplete sequencing was indicated by rarefaction of sorted-subset datasets, despite the large sequencing depth. Larger estimated clonotype richness was generally found for naive subsets than for memory subsets. Higher generation probabilities were observed for clonotypes shared by all four sorted-subset donors than for non-shared clonotypes. Only blood was sampled, and tissue TCR repertoires likely differ from those in blood. Because the study included a small number of donors, the genetic and exposure-history diversity represented was limited. Across four donors, around 5% of naive CD4, approximately 3.6% of naive CD8, around 2.5% of memory CD4, and about 0.4% of memory CD8 clonotypes were shared.

CDR1 and CDR2 (LGHNA, YNFKEQ) derive from the germline V gene. The CDR3, from cysteine to phenylalanine, totals 16 residues. Solely the CDR3 DNA is kept, with 48 bases framed from the first base. The sequence links TRBV4-2 to TRBJ1-4; matching of 6 bases hints at TRBD1 as the D gene. The TCR sequence derives from a woman aged 30 to 39 in good health. The source material was naive CD8+ T cells sorted from blood. The meaning of the sample's cell subset or site label: CD45RA+CCR7+. The nucleotide sequence reads as follows: TGTGCCAGCAGCCCCCGACAGGACAACCTAAATGAAAAGCTGTTTTTT. Translated, this is CASSPRQDNLNEKLFF.